This T cell receptor beta chain was recovered during a study of T-cell memory formation after mild COVID-19. Looking at the study overall: Largely, TCR clusters stayed within a single donor.

The authors produced TCR alpha and TCR beta cDNA libraries with sample barcodes and UMIs by 5'RACE using constant-segment primers. MiXCR was run by TCRdb on the 5' RACE reads, yielding one entry per CDR3 protein. Found here are approximately 190,000 distinct CDR3 sequences, about a sixth of them singletons; the top ten hold 2% to 3%. This clonotype was detected ten times or more. V gave up 11 bases and J gave up 0 bases, with 8 bases separating them. CDR1 and CDR2 from the germline V gene are LNHDA and SQIVND (reference sequence). The CDR3 sequence is 11 residues long. The receptor comes from an adult woman who had mild COVID-19 (a few samples of this study predate the infection). Cell type and time point are not known. Specimen: PBMCs or a T cell subset sorted from them (not recorded which). The chain joins TRBV19 to TRBJ2-7; D is tentatively TRBD1 or TRBD2 (5 bases each). The CDR3 sequence is CASGSSYEQYF. In nucleotides, the CDR3 is TGTGCCTCAGGGAGCTCCTACGAGCAGTACTTC.